This T cell receptor (beta chain) was recovered during a study of shared clonotypes between healthy human individuals. PBMC DNA, left unsorted, was sequenced on ten immunoSEQ deep assay plates. Profiling relied on immunoSEQ multiplex PCR, and the TCRdb table lists in-frame clones only, not all of them. This table holds about 490,000 clones, around 85% found once. Within Nashville, Tennessee resided all donors, each a Caucasian adult. With 5 bases clipped from V and 8 bases from J, the junction kept 14 bases outside the gene matches. The V gene's germline CDR1 is SQVTM and CDR2 ANQGSEA. The CDR3 consists of 16 residues.

Sequencing used PBMCs. The sequence derives from a woman aged 40 to 55 in good health. Some clones in this sample may be carry-over from other donors' samples. The rearrangement joins TRBV29-1 to TRBJ2-3; 12 bases agree with TRBD2. The DNA for the CDR3 is TGCAGCGTTATGGGACTAGCGGGCTTTAGAGGGGGTACGCAGTATTTT. Translating it yields CSVMGLAGFRGGTQYF.